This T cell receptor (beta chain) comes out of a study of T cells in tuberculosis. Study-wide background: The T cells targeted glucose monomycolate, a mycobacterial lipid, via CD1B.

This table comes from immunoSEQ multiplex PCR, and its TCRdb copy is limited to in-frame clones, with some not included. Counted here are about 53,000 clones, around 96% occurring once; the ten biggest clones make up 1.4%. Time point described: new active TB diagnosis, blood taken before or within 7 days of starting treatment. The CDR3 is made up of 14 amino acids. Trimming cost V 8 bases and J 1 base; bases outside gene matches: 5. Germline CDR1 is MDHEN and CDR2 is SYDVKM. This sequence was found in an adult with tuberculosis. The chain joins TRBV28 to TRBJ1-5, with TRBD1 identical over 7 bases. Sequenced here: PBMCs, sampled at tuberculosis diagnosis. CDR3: CASSDRASNQPQHF. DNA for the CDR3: TGTGCCAGCTCCGACAGGGCGAGCAATCAGCCCCAGCATTTT.